This TCR beta chain was sequenced in a study of cytomegalovirus exposure and HLA in healthy donors. Study-wide results and limits: Analyzed later, most CMV-associated TCR beta chains appeared HLA-restricted.

60 Vbeta and 13 Jbeta primers were used in PCR. The repertoire was sequenced with immunoSEQ multiplex PCR; TCRdb's copy has only in-frame clones and lacks some. Among about 120,000 clones listed, 70% to 85% were seen once. A note on this clone: Its antigen remains unknown.

The CDR3 runs 15 residues. CDR1 and CDR2 (germline): MNHEY, SMNVEV (reference sequence). V shed 2 bases and J shed 10 bases, with 18 bases lying between them. J is TRBJ2-1 and V is TRBV27; possibly TRBD2 for D (6 bases). Material for sequencing was PBMCs. The TCR was taken from a female donor in good health and CMV-seronegative. The CDR3 reads CASSLIGSGQKEQFF. CDR3 bases: TGTGCCAGCAGTTTAATCGGTAGCGGCCAAAAGGAGCAGTTCTTC.